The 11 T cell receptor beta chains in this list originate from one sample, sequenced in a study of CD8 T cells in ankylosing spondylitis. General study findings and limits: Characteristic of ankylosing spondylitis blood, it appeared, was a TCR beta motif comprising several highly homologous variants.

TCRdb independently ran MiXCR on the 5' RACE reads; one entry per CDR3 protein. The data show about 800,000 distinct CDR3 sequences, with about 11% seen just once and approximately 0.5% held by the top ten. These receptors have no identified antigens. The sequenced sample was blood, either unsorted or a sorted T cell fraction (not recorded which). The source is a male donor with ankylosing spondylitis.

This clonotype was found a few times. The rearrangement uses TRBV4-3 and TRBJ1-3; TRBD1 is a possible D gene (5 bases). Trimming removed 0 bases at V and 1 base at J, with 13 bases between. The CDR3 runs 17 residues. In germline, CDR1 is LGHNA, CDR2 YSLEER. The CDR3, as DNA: TGCGCCAGCAGCCAAGACAGACAGATTTTTTCTGGAAACACCATATATTTT. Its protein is CASSQDRQIFSGNTIYF.

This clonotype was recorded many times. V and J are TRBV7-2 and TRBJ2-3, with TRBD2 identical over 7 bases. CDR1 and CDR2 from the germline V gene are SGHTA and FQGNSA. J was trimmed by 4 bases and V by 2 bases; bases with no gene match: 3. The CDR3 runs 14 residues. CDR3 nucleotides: TGTGCCAGCAGCTTAACGGGAGGCGCAGATACGCAGTATTTT. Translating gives CASSLTGGADTQYF.

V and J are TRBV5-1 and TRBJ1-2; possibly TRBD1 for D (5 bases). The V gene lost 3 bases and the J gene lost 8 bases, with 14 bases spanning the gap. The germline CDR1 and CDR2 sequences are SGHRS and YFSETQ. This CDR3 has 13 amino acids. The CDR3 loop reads CASSSAGTGGYTF. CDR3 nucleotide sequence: TGCGCCAGCAGCTCGGCAGGGACCGGCGGCTACACCTTC.

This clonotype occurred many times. The CDR3 nucleotides are TGCAGCGTTGGGCTGTCTAGCGGGAAAGAGACCCAGTACTTC. Protein sequence: CSVGLSSGKETQYF. The rearrangement joins TRBV29-1 to TRBJ2-5; 9 bases match TRBD2. Germline CDR1 and CDR2: SQVTM and ANQGSEA. Germline trimming cut 4 bases from V and 3 bases from J; bases unmatched to any gene: 6. This CDR3 has 14 residues.

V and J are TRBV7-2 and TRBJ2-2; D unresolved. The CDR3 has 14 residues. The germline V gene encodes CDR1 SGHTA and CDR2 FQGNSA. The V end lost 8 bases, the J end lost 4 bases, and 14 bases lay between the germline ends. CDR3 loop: CASSLLGITGELFF. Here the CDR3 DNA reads TGTGCCAGCTCCTTACTGGGGATCACCGGGGAGCTGTTTTTT.

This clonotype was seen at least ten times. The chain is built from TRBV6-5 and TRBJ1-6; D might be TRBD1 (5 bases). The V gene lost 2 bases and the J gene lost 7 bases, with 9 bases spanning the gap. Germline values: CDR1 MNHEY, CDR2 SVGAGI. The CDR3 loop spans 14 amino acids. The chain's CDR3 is CASSYGGPNSPLHF. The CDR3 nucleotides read TGTGCCAGCAGTTACGGGGGACCGAATTCACCCCTCCACTTT.

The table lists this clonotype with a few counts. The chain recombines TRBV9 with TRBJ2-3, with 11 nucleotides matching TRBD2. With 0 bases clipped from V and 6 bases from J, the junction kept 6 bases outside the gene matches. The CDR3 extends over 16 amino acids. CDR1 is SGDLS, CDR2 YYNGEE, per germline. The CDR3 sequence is CASSVGASGGLDTQYF. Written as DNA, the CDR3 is TGTGCCAGCAGCGTAGGTGCTAGCGGGGGGCTGGATACGCAGTATTTT.

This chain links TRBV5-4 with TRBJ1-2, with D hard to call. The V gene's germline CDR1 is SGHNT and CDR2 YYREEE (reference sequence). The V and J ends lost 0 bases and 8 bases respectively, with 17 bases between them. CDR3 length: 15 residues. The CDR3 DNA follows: TGTGCCAGCAGCTTGGCCTTGGCGAACTCGAGGGGCTACACCTTC. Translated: CASSLALANSRGYTF.

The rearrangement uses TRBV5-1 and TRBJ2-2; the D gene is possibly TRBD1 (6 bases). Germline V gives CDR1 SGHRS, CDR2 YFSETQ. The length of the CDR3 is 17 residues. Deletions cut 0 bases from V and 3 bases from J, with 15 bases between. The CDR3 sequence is CASSLEQGNWDTGELFF. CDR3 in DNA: TGCGCCAGCAGCTTGGAACAGGGAAATTGGGACACCGGGGAGCTGTTTTTT.

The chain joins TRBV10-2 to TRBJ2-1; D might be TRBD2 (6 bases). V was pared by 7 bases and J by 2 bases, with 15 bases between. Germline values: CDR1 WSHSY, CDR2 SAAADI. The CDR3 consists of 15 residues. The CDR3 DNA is TGCGCCAGCATGCCCCCGCCTAGCGCCTACAATGAGCAGTTCTTC. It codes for CASMPPPSAYNEQFF.

Here the CDR3 DNA reads TGCGCCAGCAGCTTGGGGCAGCGGGGAGGTGAGCAGTTCTTC. This sequence encodes CASSLGQRGGEQFF. The chain is built from TRBV5-1 and TRBJ2-1, with 7 bases identical to TRBD2. Germline loops: CDR1 SGHRS, CDR2 YFSETQ. The trim removed 0 bases at V and 9 bases at J, leaving 6 bases unmatched. The CDR3 spans 14 residues.